The T cell receptor beta chain described here comes from a study of T-cell reconstitution after alpha-beta-depleted transplantation in children. The CDR3 covers 14 residues. Germline V CDR1 and CDR2: SGHNT, YYREEE (reference sequence). V was trimmed by 0 bases and J by 8 bases, leaving 12 bases between them. As it was prepared, the TCRbeta library received unique molecular identifiers. TCRdb recomputed calls from the PCR reads with MiXCR, one row per CDR3 protein. The sample records 420,000 or so distinct CDR3 sequences, about 11% being singletons. The sequence was collected from a human donor who donated a stem cell graft to a child with acute myeloid leukemia. The sample was PBMCs from the stem cell graft donor, taken from the stem cell graft. V and J are TRBV5-4 and TRBJ2-4; a weak D match, TRBD1 (6 bases). The CDR3 sequence: CASSLEVGAHIQYF. CDR3 DNA: TGTGCCAGCAGCTTGGAAGTGGGGGCACACATTCAGTACTTC.